This T cell receptor (beta chain) comes out of a study of regulatory dendritic cells for organ transplantation. Study-wide context: Day 6 dendritic cell cultures were stimulated with LPS. Study-level points and caveats: Alloreactive memory CD8+ T cell pools varied considerably between individuals. Naive CD4+ and CD8+ repertoires were highly diverse; memory CD8+ was most oligoclonal.

Sorted T cells were CFSE-labeled and cultured four to five days with allogeneic regulatory or mature dendritic cells at 1:10. FACS sorted CD4+ or CD8+ T cells into CD45RA+ naive and CD45RO+ memory. The repertoire was sequenced with immunoSEQ multiplex PCR; TCRdb's copy has only in-frame clones and lacks some. This table has 12,000 or so clones, about 80% appearing once. Remarks on this clone: Its cognate antigen is unknown.

The CDR3 has 15 amino acids. V gave up 5 bases and J gave up 4 bases, with 18 bases separating them. In germline, CDR1 is LGHNT, CDR2 FRNRAP. The material sequenced was naive CD4+ T cells from blood cultured with regulatory dendritic cells. Subset described: CD45RA+ naive T cells. The sequence derives from a human donor in good health. The chain is built from TRBV12-5 and TRBJ2-7, with unresolved D. The chain's CDR3 is CASGPPVRSQYEQYF. CDR3 DNA sequence: TGTGCTAGTGGTCCCCCCGTGAGGTCGCAGTACGAGCAGTACTTC.